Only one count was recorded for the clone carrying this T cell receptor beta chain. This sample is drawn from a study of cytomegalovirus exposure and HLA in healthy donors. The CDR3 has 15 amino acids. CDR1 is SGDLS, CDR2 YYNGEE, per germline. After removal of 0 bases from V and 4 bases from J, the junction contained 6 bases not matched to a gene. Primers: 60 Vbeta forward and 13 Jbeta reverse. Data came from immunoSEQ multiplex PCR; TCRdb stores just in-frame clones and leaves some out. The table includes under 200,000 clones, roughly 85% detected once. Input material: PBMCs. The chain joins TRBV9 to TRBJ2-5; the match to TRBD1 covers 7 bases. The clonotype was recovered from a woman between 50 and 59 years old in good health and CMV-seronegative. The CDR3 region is CASSVGQGRGETQYF. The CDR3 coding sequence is TGTGCCAGCAGCGTAGGACAGGGTAGGGGAGAGACCCAGTACTTC. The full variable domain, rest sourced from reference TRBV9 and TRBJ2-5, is DSGVTQTPKHLITATGQRVTLRCSPRSGDLSVYWYQQSLDQGLQFLIQYYNGEERAKGNILERFSAQQFPDLHSELNLSSLELGDSALYFCASSVGQGRGETQYFGPGTRLLVL.